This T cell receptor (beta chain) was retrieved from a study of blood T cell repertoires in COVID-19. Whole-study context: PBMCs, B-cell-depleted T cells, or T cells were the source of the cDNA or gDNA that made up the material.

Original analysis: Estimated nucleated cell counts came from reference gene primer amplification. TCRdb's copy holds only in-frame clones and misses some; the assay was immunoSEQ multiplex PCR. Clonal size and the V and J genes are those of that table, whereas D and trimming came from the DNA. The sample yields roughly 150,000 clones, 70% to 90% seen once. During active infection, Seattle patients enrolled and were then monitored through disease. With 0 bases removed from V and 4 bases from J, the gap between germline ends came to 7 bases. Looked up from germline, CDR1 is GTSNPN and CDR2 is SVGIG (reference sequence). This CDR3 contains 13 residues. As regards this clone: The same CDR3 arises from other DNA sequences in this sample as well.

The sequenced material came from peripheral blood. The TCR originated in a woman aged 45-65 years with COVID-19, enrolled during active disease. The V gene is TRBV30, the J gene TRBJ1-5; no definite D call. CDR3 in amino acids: CAWSVRGNQPQHF. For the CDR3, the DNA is TGTGCCTGGAGTGTCCGGGGTAATCAGCCCCAGCATTTT.